Included here is one T cell receptor (beta chain) sequence, with context. These data belong to a study of blood T cell repertoires in COVID-19. Study in general: Both acute and convalescent COVID-19 samples were obtained from the United States, Italy and Spain. The analysed material was cDNA or gDNA that came from T cells, B-cell-depleted T cells, or PBMCs.

Method: immunoSEQ multiplex PCR; TCRdb's copy keeps in-frame clones and lacks some. The table lists more than 200,000 clones, around 86% of them singletons, with approximately 10% in the top ten. One Seattle source followed patients from active infection through their disease course. V lost 4 bases, J lost 1 base, and 11 bases lay in between. Per germline, CDR1 SGHVS and CDR2 FQNEAQ. CDR3 length equals 15 residues. This receptor was obtained from a man aged 50-59 years with COVID-19, enrolled during active disease. This chain links TRBV7-8 with TRBJ1-5; D is perhaps TRBD1 (6 bases). Sample: peripheral blood. CDR3 protein: CASSWGGQSNQPQHF. CDR3 sequence (DNA): TGTGCCAGCAGCTGGGGGGGCCAGAGCAATCAGCCCCAGCATTTT.